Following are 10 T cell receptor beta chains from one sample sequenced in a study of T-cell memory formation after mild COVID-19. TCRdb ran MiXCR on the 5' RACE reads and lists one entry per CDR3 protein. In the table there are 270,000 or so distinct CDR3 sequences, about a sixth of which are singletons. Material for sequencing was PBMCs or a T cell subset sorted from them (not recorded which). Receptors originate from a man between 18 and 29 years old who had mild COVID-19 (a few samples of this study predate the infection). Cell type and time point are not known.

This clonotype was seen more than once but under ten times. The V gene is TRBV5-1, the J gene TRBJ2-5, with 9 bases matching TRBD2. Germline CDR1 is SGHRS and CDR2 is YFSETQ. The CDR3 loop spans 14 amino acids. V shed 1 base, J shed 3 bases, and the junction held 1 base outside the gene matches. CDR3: CASSLSSGEETQYF. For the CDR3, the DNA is TGCGCCAGCAGCTTGTCTAGCGGGGAAGAGACCCAGTACTTC.

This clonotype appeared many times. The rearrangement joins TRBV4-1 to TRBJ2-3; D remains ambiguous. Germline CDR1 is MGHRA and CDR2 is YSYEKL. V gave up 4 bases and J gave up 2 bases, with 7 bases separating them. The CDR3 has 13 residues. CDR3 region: CASSPVNTDTQYF. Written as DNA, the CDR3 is TGCGCCAGCAGCCCGGTAAACACAGATACGCAGTATTTT.

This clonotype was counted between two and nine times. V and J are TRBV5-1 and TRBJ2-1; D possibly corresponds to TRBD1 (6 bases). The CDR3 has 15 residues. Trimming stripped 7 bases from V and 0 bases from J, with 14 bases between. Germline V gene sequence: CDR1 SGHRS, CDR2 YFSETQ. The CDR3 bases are TGCGCCAGCCATTACAGGGAGAGCTCCTACAATGAGCAGTTCTTC. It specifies CASHYRESSYNEQFF.

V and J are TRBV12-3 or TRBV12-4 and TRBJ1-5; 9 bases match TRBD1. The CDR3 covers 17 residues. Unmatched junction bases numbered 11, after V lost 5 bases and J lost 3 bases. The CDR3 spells CASSPRTGVLINQPQHF. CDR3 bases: TGTGCCAGCAGTCCCCGGACAGGGGTGTTAATCAATCAGCCCCAGCATTTT.

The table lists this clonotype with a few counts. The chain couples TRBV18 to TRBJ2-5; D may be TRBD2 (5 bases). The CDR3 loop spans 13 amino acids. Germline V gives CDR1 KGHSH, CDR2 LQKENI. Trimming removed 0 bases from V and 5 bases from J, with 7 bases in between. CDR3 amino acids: CASSPPGSETQYF. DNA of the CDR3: TGTGCCAGCTCACCACCGGGGAGCGAGACCCAGTACTTC.

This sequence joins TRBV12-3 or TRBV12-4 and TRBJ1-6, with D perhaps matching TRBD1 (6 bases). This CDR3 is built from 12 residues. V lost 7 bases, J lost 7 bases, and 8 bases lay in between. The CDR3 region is CASTQGNSPLHF. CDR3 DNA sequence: TGTGCCAGCACGCAGGGGAATTCACCCCTCCACTTT.

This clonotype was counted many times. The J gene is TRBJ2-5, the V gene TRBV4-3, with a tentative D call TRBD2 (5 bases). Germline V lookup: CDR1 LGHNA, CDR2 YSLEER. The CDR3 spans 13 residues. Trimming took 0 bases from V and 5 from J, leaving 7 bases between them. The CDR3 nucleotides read TGCGCCAGCAGCCAAGATCGGAGGGAGACCCAGTACTTC. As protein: CASSQDRRETQYF.

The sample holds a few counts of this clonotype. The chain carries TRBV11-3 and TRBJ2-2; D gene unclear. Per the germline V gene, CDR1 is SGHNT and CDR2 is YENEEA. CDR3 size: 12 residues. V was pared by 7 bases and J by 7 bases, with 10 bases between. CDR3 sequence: CASKGDGGELFF. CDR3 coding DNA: TGTGCCAGCAAAGGCGACGGCGGGGAGCTGTTTTTT. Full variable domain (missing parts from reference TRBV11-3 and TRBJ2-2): EAGVVQSPRYKIIEKKQPVAFWCNPISGHNTLYWYLQNLGQGPELLIRYENEEAVDDSQLPKDRFSAERLKGVDSTLKIQPAELGDSAVYLCASKGDGGELFFGEGSRLTVL.

The CDR3 sequence: CASSAGQGAVTEAFF. The DNA of the CDR3 is TGTGCCAGCAGCGCGGGACAGGGCGCGGTCACTGAAGCTTTCTTT. The gene calls are TRBV4-2 and TRBJ1-1, with 9 bases that match TRBD1. The V gene end was trimmed by 5 bases and the J gene end by 4 bases; junction bases not matched to a gene: 8. CDR1 and CDR2 (germline): LGHNA, YNFKEQ. CDR3 length: 15 residues.

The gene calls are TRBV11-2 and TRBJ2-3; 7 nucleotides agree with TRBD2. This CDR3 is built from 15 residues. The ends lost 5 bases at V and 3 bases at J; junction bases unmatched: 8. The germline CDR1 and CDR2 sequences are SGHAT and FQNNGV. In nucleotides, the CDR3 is TGTGCCAGCAGCCCCGCGGGGGTGTTTACAGATACGCAGTATTTT. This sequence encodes CASSPAGVFTDTQYF.